The 28 T cell receptor beta chains below all came from one sample that was sequenced in a study of T cells in Graves' hyperthyroidism and ophthalmopathy. Amplification targeted TCR beta CDR3 regions from RNA transcripts. In the first-round RT-PCR of the TCR CDR3, the HTBI primer set was used. TCRdb passed the multiplex PCR reads through MiXCR, listing each CDR3 protein once. This sample has 600,000 to 850,000 distinct CDR3 sequences; approximately 19% occur once, and the top ten carry around 15%. Sequenced sample: blood. These receptor sequences come from a woman between 50 and 59 years old with Graves' hyperthyroidism that later progressed to Graves' ophthalmopathy.

This clonotype came up many times. The rearrangement links TRBV5-1 to TRBJ2-3, with no clear D. V was cut by 1 base and J by 0 bases, with 6 bases left in between. Germline CDR1 reads SGHRS; CDR2 reads YFSETQ. CDR3 length: 14 amino acids. CDR3 loop: CASSLQKSTDTQYF. CDR3 in DNA: TGCGCCAGCAGCTTGCAAAAAAGCACAGATACGCAGTATTTT.

In its sample, this clonotype was seen a few times. The CDR3 protein is CASSTRDRGGDQPQHF. In DNA, the CDR3 is TGTGCCAGCAGTACCCGGGACAGGGGGGGGGATCAGCCCCAGCATTTT. This chain uses TRBV25-1 with TRBJ1-5; the match to TRBD1 covers 11 bases. The V segment lost 5 bases and the J segment 5 bases; nucleotides outside the gene matches: 8. CDR3 length: 16 residues. The germline gives CDR1 MGHDK, CDR2 SYGVNS.

This clonotype has ten or more counts. The rearrangement joins TRBV7-6 to TRBJ1-2, with a tentative D call TRBD1 (5 bases). The CDR3 is 13 residues long. Trimming stripped 3 bases from V and 6 bases from J, with 11 bases between. Germline V gene sequence: CDR1 SGHVS, CDR2 FNYEAQ. The chain's CDR3 is CASSLGPRNGYTF. CDR3 bases: TGTGCCAGCAGCTTGGGGCCGAGGAATGGCTACACCTTC.

This chain uses TRBV14 with TRBJ2-5; D gene ambiguous. Germline V lookup: CDR1 SGHDN, CDR2 FVKESK. The CDR3 totals 15 residues. Deletions cut 0 bases from V and 5 bases from J, with 13 bases between. The DNA for the CDR3 is TGTGCCAGCAGCCAAGATCTAGGCCGGGTGGAGACCCAGTACTTC. Translated, it gives CASSQDLGRVETQYF.

Ten or more counts support this clonotype. This chain connects TRBV10-3 to TRBJ1-6; D ambiguous. CDR3 length: 15 residues. CDR1 ENHRY and CDR2 SYGVKD come from the germline V gene. V lost 3 bases to trimming and J lost 3 bases, with 9 bases between them. DNA for the CDR3: TGTGCCATCAGTGACGGACGGGACTATAATTCACCCCTCCACTTT. The encoded protein is CAISDGRDYNSPLHF.

Many counts were recorded for this clonotype. The V and J genes are TRBV7-2 and TRBJ2-3; D unresolved. V lost 1 base and J lost 7, with 12 bases in between. The CDR3 covers 14 residues. Germline V gives CDR1 SGHTA, CDR2 FQGNSA. The CDR3 DNA reads as TGTGCCAGCAGCTTAGAAGCCGTCGCGCATACGCAGTATTTT. This codes for CASSLEAVAHTQYF.

V usage is TRBV19 and J usage is TRBJ1-5, with 8 bases aligning to TRBD1. The CDR3 is 14 residues long. CDR1 is LNHDA and CDR2 is SQIVND in the germline V gene (reference sequence). J gave up 5 bases and V 6 bases, and 6 bases lay outside the gene matches. The CDR3 sequence is CASRIRGPHQPQHF. CDR3 nucleotide sequence: TGTGCCAGTAGAATCAGGGGGCCGCATCAGCCCCAGCATTTT.

This clonotype was observed a handful of times. In DNA, the CDR3 is TGCGCCAGCAGCCAAGATCTCAGGGAGTGGGAAGCTTTCTTT. Translating gives CASSQDLREWEAFF. The chain uses TRBV4-1 and TRBJ1-1; D may be TRBD1 (5 bases). CDR1 MGHRA and CDR2 YSYEKL come from the germline V gene. This CDR3 has 14 amino acids. V was cut by 0 bases and J by 8 bases, with 13 bases left in between.

The chain links TRBV24-1 to TRBJ2-3, with TRBD1 matching 8 bases. V shed 10 bases, J shed 2 bases, and the junction held 4 bases outside the gene matches. Germline CDR1 and CDR2: KGHDR and SFDVKD. The CDR3 is made up of 13 amino acids. CDR3 residues: CATGQGLTDTQYF. CDR3 bases: TGTGCCACAGGACAGGGACTCACAGATACGCAGTATTTT.

The chain carries TRBV7-9 and TRBJ2-3; 8 bases align to TRBD2. Germline assignment: CDR1 SEHNR and CDR2 FQNEAQ (reference sequence). J lost 5 bases, V lost 0 bases, and 4 bases had no gene match. This CDR3 contains 15 residues. The CDR3 loop reads CASSLALGLVDTQYF. The CDR3 nucleotides are TGTGCCAGCAGCTTAGCGCTGGGACTAGTAGATACGCAGTATTTT.

Many counts were recorded for this clonotype. The chain has TRBV7-9 and TRBJ2-2; the D is unclear. The germline CDR1 and CDR2 sequences are SEHNR and FQNEAQ (reference sequence). This CDR3 contains 19 residues. V lost 4 bases, J lost 3 bases, and 24 bases lay in between. The CDR3 loop reads CASSSELLDARAHTGELFF. As DNA, the CDR3 is TGTGCCAGCAGCTCCGAGCTACTGGACGCCCGGGCCCACACCGGGGAGCTGTTTTTT. Full variable domain (rest looked up from reference TRBV7-9 and TRBJ2-2): DTGVSQNPRHKITKRGQNVTFRCDPISEHNRLYWYRQTLGQGPEFLTYFQNEAQLEKSRLLSDRFSAERPKGSFSTLEIQRTEQGDSAMYLCASSSELLDARAHTGELFFGEGSRLTVL.

This sequence joins TRBV7-6 and TRBJ2-3; 9 positions agree with TRBD2. V shed 8 bases and J 1 base; nucleotides not matched to a gene: 4. Germline values: CDR1 SGHVS, CDR2 FNYEAQ. The CDR3 is made up of 14 amino acids. CDR3 loop: CASGVAGGTDTQYF. The CDR3 coding sequence is TGTGCCAGCGGCGTAGCGGGGGGCACAGATACGCAGTATTTT.

This sequence joins TRBV6-5 and TRBJ2-3, with 8 nucleotides matching TRBD1. CDR3 length: 16 residues. Germline V gene data show CDR1 as MNHEY and CDR2 as SVGAGI. With V trimmed by 0 bases and J by 4 bases, 6 bases remained unmatched. The CDR3 DNA reads as TGTGCCAGCAGTTACTCGAGAACAGGGGGGTCAGATACGCAGTATTTT. The encoded protein is CASSYSRTGGSDTQYF.

This clonotype was counted only a few times. The gene calls are TRBV7-8 and TRBJ1-6; 8 positions match TRBD1. V gave up 6 bases and J gave up 7 bases; unmatched junction bases: 14. Germline V gene sequence: CDR1 SGHVS, CDR2 FQNEAQ. This CDR3 is built from 17 residues. The CDR3 DNA reads as TGTGCCAGCAGTAACGCAGGGGGCTTAAACGTCAATTCACCCCTCCACTTT. It yields the protein CASSNAGGLNVNSPLHF.

As for this clonotype: This sequence may be a read error, since a much larger clone differs from it by one base. The chain joins TRBV18 to TRBJ1-5; unclear D gene. Looked up from germline, CDR1 is KGHSH and CDR2 is LQKENI. This CDR3 contains 12 residues. The CDR3 loop reads CASPPGTQPQHF. CDR3 in DNA: TGTGCCAGCCCACCCGGTACTCAGCCCCAGCATTTT.

This clonotype was detected many times. The V and J genes are TRBV30 and TRBJ1-1; D uncertain. V lost 4 bases, J lost 0 bases, and 15 bases lay in between. From germline, CDR1 is GTSNPN and CDR2 SVGIG (reference sequence). The CDR3 runs 15 residues. DNA for the CDR3: TGTGCCTGGATTGGAGCCACTAGAATGAACACTGAAGCTTTCTTT. This codes for CAWIGATRMNTEAFF.

This clonotype was observed once. The J gene is TRBJ1-1, the V gene TRBV5-1; D gene ambiguous. CDR3 length: 13 amino acids. Germline CDR1 reads SGHRS; CDR2 reads YFSETQ. Deletions cut 0 bases from V and 6 bases from J, with 9 bases between. CDR3 residues: CASSLAGVAEAFF. CDR3 in DNA: TGCGCCAGCAGCTTGGCCGGGGTCGCTGAAGCTTTCTTT.

This clonotype occurred a few times. V is TRBV20-1 and J is TRBJ1-6; the match to TRBD1 covers 10 bases. V lost 5 bases to trimming and J lost 11 bases; unmatched junction nucleotides: 12. Germline V gene lookup returns CDR1 DFQATT and CDR2 SNEGSKA (reference sequence). The CDR3 totals 15 residues. CDR3 DNA sequence: TGCAGTGCTCCTTACCGGGACAGGGGTGTGCCACCCCTCCACTTT. Protein product: CSAPYRDRGVPPLHF.

The V call is TRBV7-9, the J call TRBJ1-1; D gene unclear. CDR3 length: 11 amino acids. Looked up from germline, CDR1 is SEHNR and CDR2 is FQNEAQ (reference sequence). V was clipped by 1 base and J by 9 bases, with 6 bases between them. CDR3 loop: CASSLGRKAFF. The CDR3 DNA sequence: TGTGCCAGCAGCTTAGGGCGGAAAGCTTTCTTT.

This clonotype was seen at least ten times. The gene calls are TRBV9 and TRBJ2-7, with D maybe TRBD2 (5 bases). Germline V CDR1 and CDR2: SGDLS, YYNGEE. CDR3 length: 15 amino acids. V lost 0 bases and J lost 4, with 14 bases in between. CDR3 residues: CASSVDEGLGYEQYF. Here the CDR3 DNA reads TGTGCCAGCAGCGTAGATGAGGGATTAGGGTACGAGCAGTACTTC. The variable domain in full, with the rest retrieved from reference TRBV9 and TRBJ2-7, is DSGVTQTPKHLITATGQRVTLRCSPRSGDLSVYWYQQSLDQGLQFLIQYYNGEERAKGNILERFSAQQFPDLHSELNLSSLELGDSALYFCASSVDEGLGYEQYFGPGTRLTVT.

CDR3: CASSLVGFKGDGYTF. Written as DNA, the CDR3 is TGTGCCAGCAGCTTAGTGGGTTTCAAGGGGGATGGCTACACCTTC. This chain connects TRBV11-2 to TRBJ1-2; a weak D match, TRBD1 (6 bases). V gave up 1 base and J gave up 6 bases, with 15 bases separating them. The CDR3 contains 15 residues. Germline V gene lookup returns CDR1 SGHAT and CDR2 FQNNGV.

This clonotype was found many times. The V and J genes are TRBV11-2 and TRBJ1-1; no clear D. The germline CDR1 and CDR2 sequences are SGHAT and FQNNGV. The CDR3 covers 11 residues. The V and J ends lost 1 base and 7 bases respectively, with 4 bases between them. CDR3 bases: TGTGCCAGCAGCTTAGTAATTGAAGCTTTCTTT. Its translation is CASSLVIEAFF.

The chain uses TRBV6-1 and TRBJ2-1, with 11 bases lining up with TRBD1. The junction had 6 bases not matched to a gene; V was cut back by 5 bases and J by 6 bases. CDR1 and CDR2 (germline): MNHNS, SASEGT. The CDR3 loop spans 15 amino acids. In DNA, the CDR3 is TGTGCCAGCAGTCGCCGGGACAGGGGGTCCAATGAGCAGTTCTTC. This translates into CASSRRDRGSNEQFF.

This chain uses TRBV10-3 with TRBJ1-1; TRBD1 is a possible D gene (5 bases). The CDR3 consists of 13 residues. Trimming took off 10 bases at V and 8 bases at J, with 20 bases between the two ends. Looked up from germline, CDR1 is ENHRY and CDR2 is SYGVKD. In nucleotides, the CDR3 is TGTGCCAGTAAATCACAGGATAGACCCGAAGCTTTCTTT. Amino acid sequence: CASKSQDRPEAFF.

This clonotype was seen at least ten times. This chain joins TRBV3-1 and TRBJ1-2; 12 bases are shared with TRBD1. CDR1 is LGHDT and CDR2 is YNNKEL in the germline V gene (reference sequence). The V and J ends lost 1 base and 6 bases, in that order; junction bases with no gene match: 6. The CDR3 has 16 residues. The CDR3 nucleotides read TGTGCCAGCAGCCAAGCAGGGACAGGGGGCAGAAATGGCTACACCTTC. It is translated as CASSQAGTGGRNGYTF.

This clonotype was found many times. The chain recombines TRBV11-2 with TRBJ1-1; 8 bases fit TRBD1. The germline V gene encodes CDR1 SGHAT and CDR2 FQNNGV. V was pared by 5 bases and J by 6 bases, with 8 bases of the junction left unmatched. The CDR3 loop spans 14 amino acids. CDR3 sequence reads: CASSPTDRGPEAFF. The CDR3 nucleotides read TGTGCCAGCAGCCCAACTGACAGGGGCCCTGAAGCTTTCTTT.

This chain connects TRBV20-1 to TRBJ2-3, with a possible D match to TRBD2 (6 bases). Deletions cut 5 bases from V and 4 bases from J, with 19 bases between. The CDR3 is 15 amino acids. The germline gives CDR1 DFQATT, CDR2 SNEGSKA (reference sequence). This CDR3 reads CSASSPGGFSDTQYF. CDR3 bases: TGCAGTGCTTCCTCGCCTGGGGGGTTCTCAGATACGCAGTATTTT.

With regard to this clonotype: A much larger clone lies a single base off, so this may be a read error. In DNA form, the CDR3 reads TGTGCCGGCAGGGACGGCAATAACAATGAGCAGTTCTTC. Protein sequence: CAGRDGNNNEQFF. The genes are TRBV2 and TRBJ2-1; D might be TRBD1 or TRBD2, each matching 5 bases. CDR1 and CDR2 (germline): SNHLY, FYNNEI. CDR3 length: 13 amino acids.